The next 21 T cell receptor beta chains were all read from a single sample in a study of blood T cell repertoires in COVID-19. Profiling relied on immunoSEQ multiplex PCR, and the TCRdb table lists in-frame clones only, not all of them. Of approximately 140,000 clones in the sample, about 85% were seen once. The sample consisted of peripheral blood. The receptor source for this set is a woman aged 60-75 years with active or convalescent COVID-19.

This rearrangement joins TRBV27 to TRBJ1-6, with unresolved D. The CDR3 is made up of 14 amino acids. Trimming cost V 5 bases and J 7 bases, with 12 bases left between them. Germline CDR1 reads MNHEY; CDR2 reads SMNVEV (reference sequence). In DNA form, the CDR3 reads TGTGCCAGCAGTGGAGGAAGTAGGAATTCACCCCTCCACTTT. Its protein is CASSGGSRNSPLHF.

The genes are TRBV7-8 and TRBJ1-2; 8 nucleotides agree with TRBD1. With V trimmed by 5 bases and J by 0 bases, 2 bases remained unmatched. Germline lookup yields CDR1 SGHVS and CDR2 FQNEAQ. The CDR3 sequence is 14 residues long. The CDR3 loop reads CASSPGQANYGYTF. CDR3 DNA: TGTGCCAGCAGCCCGGGACAGGCTAACTATGGCTACACCTTC.

The gene calls are TRBV5-1 and TRBJ1-1; no clear D gene. The germline V and J ends were trimmed by 0 bases and 3 bases, with 6 bases remaining between them. CDR3 length equals 13 residues. Germline-derived CDR1 and CDR2 are SGHRS and YFSETQ. The CDR3 reads CASSLDRYTEAFF. CDR3 DNA sequence: TGCGCCAGCAGCTTGGACAGATACACTGAAGCTTTCTTT.

This clone came up once. The rearrangement joins TRBV4-3 to TRBJ1-1, with D possibly TRBD1 on 5 matching bases. The CDR3 consists of 14 residues. The V gene lost 0 bases and the J gene lost 5 bases, with 10 bases spanning the gap. Germline assignment: CDR1 LGHNA and CDR2 YSLEER. The CDR3 sequence: CASSQDVGGTEAFF. DNA of the CDR3: TGCGCCAGCAGCCAAGATGTCGGGGGGACTGAAGCTTTCTTT.

The V and J genes are TRBV27 and TRBJ1-5, with D possibly matching TRBD1 (5 bases). The CDR3 contains 15 residues. The germline V gene encodes CDR1 MNHEY and CDR2 SMNVEV (reference sequence). Trimming took 0 bases from V and 6 from J, leaving 12 bases between them. The CDR3: CASSLSSGISQPQHF. CDR3 nucleotides: TGTGCCAGCAGTTTATCTTCAGGGATTAGTCAGCCCCAGCATTTT.

This rearrangement joins TRBV7-8 to TRBJ1-1; no firm D call. The CDR3 sequence is 13 residues long. Germline V CDR1 and CDR2: SGHVS, FQNEAQ. V was shortened by 5 bases and J by 3 bases, with 10 bases between the two germline ends. Here the CDR3 DNA reads TGTGCCAGCAGCCTAATGGAGGACACTGAAGCTTTCTTT. Protein: CASSLMEDTEAFF.

This clone has a count of ten or more. The chain recombines TRBV13 with TRBJ2-1, with 12 positions matching TRBD2. Germline CDR1 reads PRHDT; CDR2 reads FYEKMQ (reference sequence). The J segment lost 3 bases and the V segment lost 4 bases, leaving 4 bases of the junction unmatched. The CDR3 spans 16 residues. The chain's CDR3 is CASSSGLAGFYNEQFF. The CDR3 nucleotides are TGTGCCAGCAGCTCCGGACTAGCGGGGTTCTACAATGAGCAGTTCTTC.

V gene TRBV7-2 combines with J gene TRBJ2-5; TRBD2 aligns across 8 bases. Germline V gene lookup returns CDR1 SGHTA and CDR2 FQGNSA. CDR3 length: 14 amino acids. Trimming removed 4 bases from V and 5 bases from J; junction bases left unmatched: 6. CDR3 sequence (DNA): TGTGCCAGCAGCTCCGGGCTAGCGGGTGAGACCCAGTACTTC. Translated, it gives CASSSGLAGETQYF.

The rearrangement uses TRBV5-5 and TRBJ1-2; the D gene is possibly TRBD1 (5 bases). Germline V gives CDR1 SGHKS, CDR2 YYEKEE (reference sequence). V was cut by 4 bases and J by 7 bases, with 20 bases left in between. The CDR3 has 15 residues. The CDR3 reads CASSPKRGEDGGYTF. The CDR3 region has the DNA TGTGCCAGCAGCCCCAAGCGGGGGGAGGATGGTGGCTACACCTTC.

This rearrangement joins TRBV7-2 to TRBJ2-5; 10 bases match TRBD2. Looked up from germline, CDR1 is SGHTA and CDR2 is FQGNSA. The CDR3 extends over 16 amino acids. V was clipped by 5 bases and J by 2 bases; unmatched bases: 8. Written as DNA, the CDR3 is TGTGCCAGCAGCCGGAGCGGGGGGGCCAATCAAGAGACCCAGTACTTC. Its protein product is CASSRSGGANQETQYF.

The chain has TRBV5-1 and TRBJ2-1; TRBD2 matches at 14 bases. V gave up 4 bases and J gave up 8 bases; unmatched junction bases: 11. Germline loops: CDR1 SGHRS, CDR2 YFSETQ. The length of the CDR3 is 17 residues. In DNA form, the CDR3 reads TGCGCCAGCAGCCCCCGACTAGCGGGGGGGCCATGGGATGAGCAGTTCTTC. This encodes CASSPRLAGGPWDEQFF.

The CDR3 bases are TGTGCCAGCAGCCCCGCTAGCGGGGGGAGCCACAATGAGCAGTTCTTC. Its protein is CASSPASGGSHNEQFF. This chain links TRBV7-2 with TRBJ2-1, with 11 bases that match TRBD2. The V segment lost 5 bases and the J segment 5 bases; nucleotides outside the gene matches: 8. Germline CDR1 is SGHTA and CDR2 is FQGNSA. The CDR3 is made up of 16 amino acids.

V usage is TRBV7-2 and J usage is TRBJ2-3; no clear D gene. The germline CDR1 and CDR2 sequences are SGHTA and FQGNSA. The V end was cut by 1 base, the J end by 4 bases, with 15 bases between. CDR3 length equals 16 residues. DNA for the CDR3: TGTGCCAGCAGCTTAGTGGCGGCGCAACCCCCAGATACGCAGTATTTT. Translating it yields CASSLVAAQPPDTQYF.

This clone was recorded only once. The rearrangement uses TRBV5-1 and TRBJ1-2, with D perhaps TRBD1 (6 bases). The germline CDR1 and CDR2 sequences are SGHRS and YFSETQ. This CDR3 has 14 residues. V lost 3 bases and J 6 bases, leaving 15 bases between the germline ends. The CDR3: CASSSTGSNHGYTF. CDR3 sequence (DNA): TGCGCCAGCAGCTCAACAGGGAGTAATCATGGCTACACCTTC.

This chain connects TRBV7-3 to TRBJ2-3, with 7 bases matching TRBD2. V shed 10 bases, J shed 5 bases, and the junction held 18 bases outside the gene matches. From germline, CDR1 is SGHTA and CDR2 FQGTGA. The CDR3 has 16 amino acids. The CDR3 region is CATPPASGPSGDTQYF. The CDR3 DNA follows: TGTGCCACACCCCCCGCTAGCGGTCCATCCGGAGATACGCAGTATTTT.

The genes are TRBV14 and TRBJ1-3; D is undetermined. Trimming left V 0 bases short and J 4 bases short, with 19 bases between. The CDR3 loop spans 18 amino acids. Per the germline V gene, CDR1 is SGHDN and CDR2 is FVKESK. For the CDR3, the DNA is TGTGCCAGCAGCCAAGATTGGGCGATGGATGGATCCGGAAACACCATATATTTT. Protein sequence: CASSQDWAMDGSGNTIYF. The whole variable domain, remainder taken from reference TRBV14 and TRBJ1-3, is EAGVTQFPSHSVIEKGQTVTLRCDPISGHDNLYWYRRVMGKEIKFLLHFVKESKQDESGMPNNRFLAERTGGTYSTLKVQPAELEDSGVYFCASSQDWAMDGSGNTIYFGEGSWLTVV.

The chain carries TRBV27 and TRBJ2-7; 7 bases are shared with TRBD1. The CDR3 consists of 16 residues. Germline trimming cut 5 bases from V and 5 bases from J; bases unmatched to any gene: 15. Looked up from germline, CDR1 is MNHEY and CDR2 is SMNVEV (reference sequence). Written as DNA, the CDR3 is TGTGCCAGCAGTACCGATAGACCCCGACAGGGCCACGAGCAGTACTTC. It encodes CASSTDRPRQGHEQYF.

This clone was picked up a small number of times. The chain recombines TRBV5-4 with TRBJ2-7, with D tentatively TRBD1 (6 bases). This CDR3 contains 12 residues. V dropped 4 bases and J dropped 5 bases, with 10 bases sitting between them. Germline CDR1 reads SGHNT; CDR2 reads YYREEE (reference sequence). The CDR3 DNA reads as TGTGCCAGCAGCAGGCGGACAGACGAGCAGTACTTC. Its protein is CASSRRTDEQYF.

V gene TRBV19 combines with J gene TRBJ1-1; D remains ambiguous. This CDR3 spans 15 amino acids. Germline values: CDR1 LNHDA, CDR2 SQIVND (reference sequence). Trimming took off 3 bases at V and 3 bases at J, with 14 bases between the two ends. CDR3 nucleotides: TGTGCCAGTAGTATTATAGGAGGATCGGACACTGAAGCTTTCTTT. It specifies CASSIIGGSDTEAFF.

J is TRBJ2-2 and V is TRBV5-1; 12 bases agree with TRBD1. CDR3 length: 16 amino acids. J was trimmed by 7 bases and V by 4 bases; bases with no gene match: 8. Looked up from germline, CDR1 is SGHRS and CDR2 is YFSETQ. This CDR3 is CASSSGTGGFIGELFF. DNA of the CDR3: TGCGCCAGCAGCAGCGGGACAGGGGGCTTCATCGGGGAGCTGTTTTTT.

V and J are TRBV4-1 and TRBJ1-2; possible D gene TRBD1, 6 bases. Germline CDR1 is MGHRA and CDR2 is YSYEKL. V lost 4 bases and J lost 3, with 9 bases in between. The CDR3 covers 13 residues. The CDR3, as DNA: TGCGCCAGCAGCCTTAGACAGGACTATGGCTACACCTTC. Its protein is CASSLRQDYGYTF.